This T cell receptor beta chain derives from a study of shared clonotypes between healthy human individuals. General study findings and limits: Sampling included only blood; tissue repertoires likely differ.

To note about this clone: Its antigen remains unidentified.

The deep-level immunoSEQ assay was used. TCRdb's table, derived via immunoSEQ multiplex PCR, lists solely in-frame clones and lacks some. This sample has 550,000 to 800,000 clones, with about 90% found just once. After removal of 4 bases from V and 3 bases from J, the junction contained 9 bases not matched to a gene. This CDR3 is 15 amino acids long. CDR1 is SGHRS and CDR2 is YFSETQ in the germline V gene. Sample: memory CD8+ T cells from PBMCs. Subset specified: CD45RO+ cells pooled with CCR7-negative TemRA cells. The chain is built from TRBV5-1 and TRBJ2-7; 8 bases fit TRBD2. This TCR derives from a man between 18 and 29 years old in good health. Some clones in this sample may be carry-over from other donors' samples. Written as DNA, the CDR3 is TGCGCCAGCAGCCCACTAGCGGTCCCCGTCTACGAGCAGTACTTC. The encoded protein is CASSPLAVPVYEQYF.